These 13 T cell receptor beta chains originate from one sample sequenced in a study of beta chain features in type 1 diabetes. Study findings and constraints: Among patients with Type 1 diabetes, TCRB CDR3s were moderately but significantly shorter in every one of the four CD4+ subsets.

Their antigens are not known. Every isolated RNA sample was fully reverse transcribed, so sequencing captured expressed TCRB transcripts. Repertoires were generated with immunoSEQ multiplex PCR, while TCRdb's copy carries only in-frame clones and drops some. The sample contains around 650,000 clones, around 12% of which appear only once. Sequencing was carried out using naive CD4+ T cells from blood. Every receptor here comes from a man younger than 40 with type 1 diabetes.

The chain links TRBV9 to TRBJ2-2, with TRBD2 identical over 8 bases. After removal of 3 bases from V and 2 bases from J, the junction contained 6 bases not matched to a gene. Germline-derived CDR1 and CDR2 are SGDLS and YYNGEE. This CDR3 has 16 residues. The CDR3 loop reads CASSGSSGSNTGELFF. CDR3 coding DNA: TGTGCCAGCAGCGGGTCCAGCGGGAGCAACACCGGGGAGCTGTTTTTT.

This clone has ten or more counts. The V and J genes are TRBV2 and TRBJ2-6, with D hard to call. Germline V CDR1 and CDR2: SNHLY, FYNNEI. Trimming removed 3 bases at V and 12 bases at J, with 6 bases between. This CDR3 region has 11 residues. The CDR3 coding sequence is TGTGCCAGCAGTGATCCAGGCGTCCTGACTTTC. Its protein product is CASSDPGVLTF.

This clone was found a few times. V gene TRBV4-2 combines with J gene TRBJ2-3; D is unresolved. The CDR3 has 17 residues. Trimming shortened V by 0 bases and J by 0 bases, and 13 bases separated the two germline ends. Per the germline V gene, CDR1 is LGHNA and CDR2 is YNFKEQ. The CDR3 reads CASSQDRTRASTDTQYF. In nucleotides, the CDR3 is TGTGCCAGCAGCCAAGACCGAACAAGGGCTAGCACAGATACGCAGTATTTT.

The genes are TRBV18 and TRBJ1-1; 7 bases align to TRBD1. The CDR3 length is 15 residues. V lost 6 bases and J lost 3; bases outside the gene matches: 10. Germline V gene sequence: CDR1 KGHSH, CDR2 LQKENI. The CDR3 loop is CASSPTGQMDTEAFF. CDR3 sequence (DNA): TGTGCCAGCTCGCCGACGGGACAGATGGACACTGAAGCTTTCTTT.

This clone has more than one count but fewer than ten. V is TRBV19 and J is TRBJ2-3; TRBD2 agrees at 15 bases. V lost 4 bases to trimming and J lost 0 bases; unmatched junction nucleotides: 5. This CDR3 is 18 amino acids long. From germline, CDR1 is LNHDA and CDR2 SQIVND (reference sequence). DNA for the CDR3: TGTGCCAGTAGTAACGGACTAGCGGGGGGGACTAGCACAGATACGCAGTATTTT. Translating gives CASSNGLAGGTSTDTQYF.

This chain joins TRBV5-1 and TRBJ2-2; TRBD2 matches at 9 bases. The CDR3 totals 16 residues. Germline V gene data show CDR1 as SGHRS and CDR2 as YFSETQ. Trimming cost V 4 bases and J 3 bases; bases outside gene matches: 7. Here the CDR3 DNA reads TGCGCCAGCAGCCTCATAGCGGGGGCCGACACCGGGGAGCTGTTTTTT. As protein: CASSLIAGADTGELFF.

The V and J genes are TRBV10-2 and TRBJ1-2; 7 positions agree with TRBD1. Looked up from germline, CDR1 is WSHSY and CDR2 is SAAADI. The CDR3 consists of 13 residues. Trimming at V came to 5 bases and at J to 3 bases, leaving 3 bases not matched to a gene. In DNA form, the CDR3 reads TGCGCCAGCAGTCCGGACAGGCACTATGGCTACACCTTC. It translates to CASSPDRHYGYTF.

J is TRBJ1-1 and V is TRBV7-2, with 10 bases aligning to TRBD1. CDR3 length equals 14 residues. Germline-derived CDR1 and CDR2 are SGHTA and FQGNSA. The V segment lost 5 bases and the J segment 8 bases; nucleotides outside the gene matches: 8. CDR3 in DNA: TGTGCCAGCAGCAACGGACAGGGGGAGGGCGAAGCTTTCTTT. Translation: CASSNGQGEGEAFF.

In its sample, this clone was seen a few times. The chain combines TRBV18 with TRBJ2-5, with TRBD1 identical over 9 bases. The CDR3 contains 15 residues. Germline V CDR1 and CDR2: KGHSH, LQKENI. J lost 7 bases, V lost 3 bases, and 9 bases had no gene match. The CDR3 DNA is TGTGCCAGCTCACCCCGGGACAGGGCAGGATGGACCCAGTACTTC. This gives the protein CASSPRDRAGWTQYF.

Of note for this clone: Other DNA sequences in this specimen translate into the identical CDR3. The chain joins TRBV30 to TRBJ1-5, with unresolved D. The CDR3 extends over 17 amino acids. Germline CDR1 GTSNPN, CDR2 SVGIG (reference sequence). V was trimmed by 2 bases and J by 2 bases, leaving 19 bases between them. CDR3 sequence reads: CAWSPPSGLVGNQPQHF. The CDR3 DNA reads TGTGCCTGGAGTCCTCCCTCCGGTTTGGTTGGCAATCAGCCCCAGCATTTT.

This rearrangement joins TRBV6-1 to TRBJ1-5, with D possibly matching TRBD1 (5 bases). The length of the CDR3 is 16 residues. CDR1 is MNHNS and CDR2 is SASEGT in the germline V gene. V shed 0 bases and J shed 11 bases, with 20 bases lying between them. This CDR3 reads CASSEAPGPRRGAQHF. The CDR3 DNA sequence: TGTGCCAGCAGTGAAGCGCCAGGACCCCGGAGGGGAGCCCAGCATTTT.

The chain joins TRBV9 to TRBJ2-4; the match to TRBD1 covers 7 bases. The CDR3 spans 15 residues. The V gene's germline CDR1 is SGDLS and CDR2 YYNGEE. V trimming: 1 base; J trimming: 6 bases; junction bases outside the gene matches: 7. The CDR3, as DNA: TGTGCCAGCAGCGTATCAGGACAGGCGGGAAACATTCAGTACTTC. Translating gives CASSVSGQAGNIQYF.

This clone was detected a few times. The gene calls are TRBV7-9 and TRBJ1-1, with D perhaps TRBD1 (5 bases). This CDR3 comprises 13 residues. Germline V gene lookup returns CDR1 SEHNR and CDR2 FQNEAQ (reference sequence). V was shortened by 8 bases and J by 8 bases, with 18 bases between the two germline ends. CDR3 coding DNA: TGTGCCAGCTCCGCCCAGGGAAGCGGGGAAGCTTTCTTT. Translating gives CASSAQGSGEAFF.